These 32 T cell receptor beta chains were sequenced from one sample in a study of monozygotic twins with cystic fibrosis. The table came from immunoSEQ multiplex PCR; TCRdb's copy has only in-frame clones and leaves some out. This table has about 22,000 clones, approximately 90% appearing once. Sequencing was done on a sample of blood. The receptor set was obtained from a woman in her twenties or thirties with cystic fibrosis.

The chain uses TRBV5-4 and TRBJ2-4; tentatively, D is TRBD1 or TRBD2 (5 bases each). The V and J ends lost 4 bases and 13 bases respectively, with 12 bases between them. The CDR3 has 11 amino acids. Per germline, CDR1 SGHNT and CDR2 YYREEE (reference sequence). The CDR3, as DNA: TGTGCCAGCAGCCTGGGACGGATCCAGTACTTC. This gives the protein CASSLGRIQYF.

The V call is TRBV5-1, the J call TRBJ2-6; D not certain. The germline gives CDR1 SGHRS, CDR2 YFSETQ. The germline V and J ends were trimmed by 4 bases and 0 bases, with 11 bases remaining between them. The CDR3 length is 16 residues. The CDR3 here is CASSPGTSSGANVLTF. CDR3 DNA: TGCGCCAGCAGCCCAGGCACTTCCTCTGGGGCCAACGTCCTGACTTTC.

This clone was recorded once. This rearrangement joins TRBV7-6 to TRBJ2-5, with unresolved D. Germline assignment: CDR1 SGHVS and CDR2 FNYEAQ. The ends were cut back, 6 bases at V and 1 base at J, with 9 bases in the middle. The CDR3 is 13 residues long. The chain's CDR3 is CASRPSSQETQYF. CDR3 nucleotide sequence: TGTGCCAGCAGGCCAAGCAGCCAAGAGACCCAGTACTTC.

This sequence joins TRBV7-9 and TRBJ1-3, with D perhaps TRBD1 (5 bases). Germline CDR1 and CDR2: SEHNR and FQNEAQ (reference sequence). V lost 2 bases and J 0 bases, leaving 11 bases between the germline ends. The CDR3 runs to 16 residues. The CDR3 is CASSLSSGASGNTIYF. In DNA form, the CDR3 reads TGTGCCAGCAGCTTATCTAGCGGGGCCTCTGGAAACACCATATATTTT.

The chain links TRBV4-3 to TRBJ1-2, with TRBD1 as a possible D gene (6 bases). The CDR3 loop spans 17 amino acids. V gave up 2 bases and J gave up 0 bases, with 16 bases separating them. From germline, CDR1 is LGHNA and CDR2 YSLEER. This CDR3 is CASSQSPVRGPNYGYTF. The CDR3 nucleotides are TGCGCCAGCAGCCAAAGCCCCGTGCGGGGGCCTAACTATGGCTACACCTTC.

The chain recombines TRBV4-1 with TRBJ2-7; 8 nucleotides line up with TRBD1. Germline V gene sequence: CDR1 MGHRA, CDR2 YSYEKL. Trimming at V came to 0 bases and at J to 4 bases, leaving 5 bases not matched to a gene. The CDR3 covers 15 residues. The CDR3 DNA follows: TGCGCCAGCAGCCAAGATTTCGGACAGGGTTACGAGCAGTACTTC. It is translated as CASSQDFGQGYEQYF.

V is TRBV6-5 and J is TRBJ1-1, with D possibly being TRBD1 (5 bases). The germline V gene encodes CDR1 MNHEY and CDR2 SVGAGI. The CDR3 has 13 residues. Trimming removed 7 bases at V and 10 bases at J, with 19 bases between. The CDR3 sequence: CASKASGPGGAFF. In nucleotides, the CDR3 is TGTGCCAGCAAGGCGTCTGGCCCCGGGGGAGCTTTCTTT.

The V gene is TRBV5-1, the J gene TRBJ2-1; 7 nucleotides line up with TRBD1. The CDR3 totals 15 residues. Germline values: CDR1 SGHRS, CDR2 YFSETQ. V lost 0 bases, J lost 5 bases, and 5 bases stayed unmatched. The CDR3: CASSLVGTVNNEQFF. CDR3 nucleotide sequence: TGCGCCAGCAGCTTGGTGGGGACAGTTAACAATGAGCAGTTCTTC.

The rearrangement uses TRBV21-1 and TRBJ2-6; the listed D gene, TRBD2, was not tested against the DNA. TRBV21-1 is annotated as a pseudogene. CDR3 length: 20 amino acids. The CDR3 DNA follows: TGTGCCAGCAGCAAAGAAACCCGGATCGGGGGAATGGCTGGGGCCAACGTCCTGACTTTC. The encoded protein is CASSKETRIGGMAGANVLTF.

The chain carries TRBV15 and TRBJ2-7; D gene uncertain. The CDR3 has 13 residues. V was shortened by 4 bases and J by 6 bases, with 13 bases between the two germline ends. The germline V gene has CDR1 LNHNV and CDR2 YYDKDF (reference sequence). The DNA for the CDR3 is TGTGCCACCAGCACCCAATCTTTGGCCGAGCAGTACTTC. Translated, it gives CATSTQSLAEQYF.

This clone was counted a few times. This chain links TRBV5-4 with TRBJ1-2; 10 bases align to TRBD1. Germline V gives CDR1 SGHNT, CDR2 YYREEE (reference sequence). This CDR3 is 14 amino acids long. Germline trimming cut 6 bases from V and 4 bases from J; bases unmatched to any gene: 6. In DNA form, the CDR3 reads TGTGCCAGCACCACGGGACAGGGGATCTATGGCTACACCTTC. Its translation is CASTTGQGIYGYTF.

V gene TRBV10-3 combines with J gene TRBJ2-7; TRBD1 or TRBD2 may be the D gene (5 bases each). Germline V gives CDR1 ENHRY, CDR2 SYGVKD. This CDR3 is 15 amino acids long. V lost 7 bases and J lost 0, with 16 bases in between. The CDR3 loop reads CAINSGASSSYEQYF. The CDR3 DNA sequence: TGTGCCATCAACTCCGGGGCCTCGAGCTCCTACGAGCAGTACTTC.

The chain combines TRBV2 with TRBJ2-1; 7 nucleotides match TRBD1. Germline lookup yields CDR1 SNHLY and CDR2 FYNNEI. The CDR3 runs to 12 residues. V trimming: 8 bases; J trimming: 3 bases; junction bases outside the gene matches: 1. The CDR3 region has the DNA TGTGCCAGCCGGGACAGCTACAATGAGCAGTTCTTC. Translating gives CASRDSYNEQFF.

The chain links TRBV7-9 to TRBJ1-2; D gene uncertain. CDR1 SEHNR and CDR2 FQNEAQ come from the germline V gene (reference sequence). This CDR3 contains 15 residues. V lost 5 bases and J 1 base, leaving 14 bases between the germline ends. The CDR3 bases are TGTGCCAGCAGCGCCGGGATGAAAGATAACTATGGCTACACCTTC. It is translated as CASSAGMKDNYGYTF.

V gene TRBV6-5 combines with J gene TRBJ2-1, with 9 bases lining up with TRBD1. CDR3 length equals 14 residues. The germline V gene has CDR1 MNHEY and CDR2 SVGAGI. Losses at the gene ends were 6 bases for V and 10 bases for J; bases not matched to a gene: 10. The CDR3 protein is CASRVPGQGGEQFF. The DNA for the CDR3 is TGTGCCAGCAGGGTGCCGGGACAGGGAGGAGAGCAGTTCTTC.

J is TRBJ1-2 and V is TRBV11-2, with D tentatively TRBD1 (5 bases). Trimming removed 4 bases at V and 4 bases at J, with 13 bases between. The CDR3 is made up of 14 amino acids. The germline V gene encodes CDR1 SGHAT and CDR2 FQNNGV. CDR3 nucleotide sequence: TGTGCCAGCAGCTCAGGGACGGGAATCTATGGCTACACCTTC. It encodes CASSSGTGIYGYTF.

This chain joins TRBV18 and TRBJ2-7, with D maybe TRBD1 (6 bases). Germline V gives CDR1 KGHSH, CDR2 LQKENI. The CDR3 covers 14 residues. The germline V and J ends were trimmed by 1 base and 3 bases, with 10 bases remaining between them. CDR3 region: CASSPQGHGYEQYF. Written as DNA, the CDR3 is TGTGCCAGCTCACCACAGGGACACGGCTACGAGCAGTACTTC. The entire variable domain, with the rest obtained from reference TRBV18 and TRBJ2-7, is as follows: NAGVMQNPRHLVRRRGQEARLRCSPMKGHSHVYWYRQLPEEGLKFMVYLQKENIIDESGMPKERFSAEFPKEGPSILRIQQVVRGDSAAYFCASSPQGHGYEQYFGPGTRLTVT.

The CDR3 bases are TGTGCCAGCAGTCATTATAACAGTTTCTATGGCTACACCTTC. Amino acids: CASSHYNSFYGYTF. The genes are TRBV28 and TRBJ1-2, with D hard to call. The germline V gene has CDR1 MDHEN and CDR2 SYDVKM. CDR3 length: 14 amino acids. V lost 5 bases and J 4 bases, leaving 14 bases between the germline ends.

The chain couples TRBV23-1 to TRBJ2-1; possible D gene TRBD1, 6 bases. TRBV23-1 is treated as an ORF (open reading frame) with a function not yet certain. V lost 7 bases and J lost 9, with 10 bases in between. The length of the CDR3 is 11 residues. The CDR3 DNA sequence: TGCGCCAGCAATCAGGGGCGTGAGCAGTTCTTC. Protein sequence: CASNQGREQFF.

The chain links TRBV28 to TRBJ1-2, with 7 nucleotides matching TRBD1. With 3 bases clipped from V and 8 bases from J, the junction kept 9 bases outside the gene matches. The CDR3 consists of 14 residues. Germline V gene data show CDR1 as MDHEN and CDR2 as SYDVKM. This chain's CDR3 is CASSFVTGVKGYTF. CDR3 sequence (DNA): TGTGCCAGCAGTTTTGTTACAGGGGTAAAGGGCTACACCTTC.

The chain links TRBV7-8 to TRBJ2-2; no clear D gene. Germline loops: CDR1 SGHVS, CDR2 FQNEAQ. The CDR3 runs 13 residues. Between the trimmed V and J ends, which lost 5 bases and 4 bases, there was a span of 8 bases. The CDR3 DNA reads as TGTGCCAGCAGCCCGACAATCACCGGGGAGCTGTTTTTT. This encodes CASSPTITGELFF.

The rearrangement joins TRBV5-4 to TRBJ2-3; D remains ambiguous. Germline V gene lookup returns CDR1 SGHNT and CDR2 YYREEE (reference sequence). V lost 0 bases to trimming and J lost 1 base, with 9 bases between them. The CDR3 is 15 amino acids. CDR3 protein: CASSLDLRGTDTQYF. In DNA, the CDR3 is TGTGCCAGCAGCTTGGACCTCCGGGGCACAGATACGCAGTATTTT.

The chain carries TRBV7-2 and TRBJ1-5; D gene uncertain. The CDR3 loop spans 16 amino acids. Germline assignment: CDR1 SGHTA and CDR2 FQGNSA. V shed 0 bases and J shed 2 bases, with 11 bases lying between them. CDR3: CASSLALSGRNQPQHF. DNA of the CDR3: TGTGCCAGCAGCTTAGCGCTCTCCGGGCGCAATCAGCCCCAGCATTTT.

The gene calls are TRBV6-6 and TRBJ1-1; the D gene is possibly TRBD1 (5 bases). Germline V gives CDR1 MNHNY, CDR2 SVGAGI (reference sequence). Trimming took 0 bases from V and 2 from J, leaving 13 bases between them. There are 16 residues in the CDR3. CDR3 residues: CASSYSRGTLNTEAFF. The CDR3 nucleotides read TGTGCCAGCAGTTACTCGAGGGGAACATTAAACACTGAAGCTTTCTTT.

The chain employs TRBV5-8 and TRBJ2-1, with a weak D call TRBD1 (6 bases). The CDR3 contains 16 residues. Germline CDR1 SGHTS, CDR2 YDEGEE. V lost 0 bases and J lost 4, with 14 bases in between. DNA of the CDR3: TGTGCCAGCAGCTTGGGCAGGGGAATAGAATACAATGAGCAGTTCTTC. It translates to CASSLGRGIEYNEQFF.

This rearrangement joins TRBV6-5 to TRBJ1-3, with 8 bases matching TRBD1. Germline CDR1 is MNHEY and CDR2 is SVGAGI. V lost 1 base to trimming and J lost 2 bases; unmatched junction nucleotides: 4. The CDR3 is 16 residues long. CDR3 protein: CASSYFQGAPGNTIYF. CDR3 in DNA: TGTGCCAGCAGTTACTTCCAGGGGGCTCCTGGAAACACCATATATTTT.

This rearrangement joins TRBV6-4 to TRBJ2-1; D is tentatively TRBD1 or TRBD2 (6 bases each). V lost 2 bases to trimming and J lost 8 bases, with 16 bases between them. Germline CDR1 and CDR2: MRHNA and SNTAGT. CDR3 size: 15 residues. The CDR3 DNA is TGTGCCAGCAGTGACCCCCCCCGGGGGCGGGATGAGCAGTTCTTC. As protein: CASSDPPRGRDEQFF.

J is TRBJ1-3 and V is TRBV4-1, with D perhaps TRBD1 (6 bases). V was cut by 0 bases and J by 4 bases, with 22 bases left in between. Germline-derived CDR1 and CDR2 are MGHRA and YSYEKL. The CDR3 loop spans 19 amino acids. In DNA form, the CDR3 reads TGCGCCAGCAGCCAAGAGTACAGGGCGCTCTCCTCTGACGGAAACACCATATATTTT. It specifies CASSQEYRALSSDGNTIYF.

The chain couples TRBV7-2 to TRBJ2-5; D is ambiguous. The CDR3 loop spans 15 amino acids. CDR1 is SGHTA and CDR2 is FQGNSA in the germline V gene. Trimming left V 1 base short and J 6 bases short, with 15 bases between. CDR3 region: CASSLVALSKQTQYF. CDR3 nucleotide sequence: TGTGCCAGCAGCTTAGTCGCCCTCAGTAAACAGACCCAGTACTTC. Using reference TRBV7-2 and TRBJ2-5 for the parts outside the CDR3, the full variable domain is GAGVSQSPSNKVTEKGKDVELRCDPISGHTALYWYRQSLGQGLEFLIYFQGNSAPDKSGLPSDRFSAERTGGSVSTLTIQRTQQEDSAVYLCASSLVALSKQTQYFGPGTRLLVL.

The chain uses TRBV5-1 and TRBJ2-5, with 12 bases identical to TRBD2. V lost 6 bases and J lost 4; bases outside the gene matches: 1. Germline lookup yields CDR1 SGHRS and CDR2 YFSETQ. This CDR3 has 13 residues. The CDR3 here is CASTLAGGETQYF. The CDR3 nucleotides are TGCGCCAGCACACTAGCGGGGGGAGAGACCCAGTACTTC.

CDR3 DNA: TGTGCCAGTACTATTACCCCTGGGGAGGGGAATCAGCCCCAGCATTTT. Encoded protein: CASTITPGEGNQPQHF. The chain is built from TRBV19 and TRBJ1-5; a weak D match, TRBD1 (5 bases). CDR3 size: 16 residues. Germline V lookup: CDR1 LNHDA, CDR2 SQIVND (reference sequence). V lost 7 bases and J lost 4, with 20 bases in between.

V gene TRBV11-2 combines with J gene TRBJ2-7; D is possibly TRBD2 (5 bases). Germline V gene sequence: CDR1 SGHAT, CDR2 FQNNGV. The CDR3 runs to 14 residues. The ends were cut back, 3 bases at V and 5 bases at J, with 14 bases in the middle. CDR3 loop: CASSLDGPGDEQYF. CDR3 bases: TGTGCCAGCAGCTTGGATGGGCCCGGGGACGAGCAGTACTTC.